This passage covers 2 T cell receptor beta chains from one sample sequenced in a study of blood T cell repertoires in COVID-19. Only in-frame clones appear in the TCRdb table, and some are missing; sequencing was by immunoSEQ multiplex PCR. The sample carries more than 70,000 clones, more than 80% recorded once. Material for sequencing was peripheral blood. Receptors were obtained from a woman older than 75 with acute or convalescent COVID-19.

This chain connects TRBV11-3 to TRBJ2-7; 12 positions match TRBD2. After removal of 6 bases from V and 3 bases from J, the junction contained 15 bases not matched to a gene. This CDR3 is 18 amino acids long. Germline V gene data show CDR1 as SGHNT and CDR2 as YENEEA. The chain's CDR3 is CASSDPETSGRIGYEQYF. DNA for the CDR3: TGTGCCAGCAGTGACCCGGAGACTAGCGGGAGAATAGGCTACGAGCAGTACTTC. The full variable domain, rest sourced from reference TRBV11-3 and TRBJ2-7, is EAGVVQSPRYKIIEKKQPVAFWCNPISGHNTLYWYLQNLGQGPELLIRYENEEAVDDSQLPKDRFSAERLKGVDSTLKIQPAELGDSAVYLCASSDPETSGRIGYEQYFGPGTRLTVT.

This rearrangement joins TRBV5-1 to TRBJ1-2; TRBD1 matches 9 bases. V gave up 4 bases and J gave up 3 bases; unmatched junction bases: 7. The CDR3 loop spans 15 amino acids. Germline V gene data show CDR1 as SGHRS and CDR2 as YFSETQ. CDR3 protein: CASSHTGGADYGYTF. For the CDR3, the DNA is TGCGCCAGCAGCCATACAGGGGGCGCAGACTATGGCTACACCTTC.